Presented here are 12 T cell receptor beta chains from one specimen sequenced in a study of blood T cell repertoires in COVID-19. The repertoire was sequenced with immunoSEQ multiplex PCR; TCRdb's copy has only in-frame clones and lacks some. This table holds about 240,000 clones, about 86% found once. The sample comprised PBMCs or T cells enriched from blood (not recorded which). The receptors originated from a woman aged 35 to 49 with acute COVID-19.

About this clone itself: The sample contains more than one DNA sequence encoding this CDR3. The V and J genes are TRBV11-2 and TRBJ2-3; no definite D call. Germline CDR1 reads SGHAT; CDR2 reads FQNNGV. CDR3 size: 12 residues. Trimming took 5 bases from V and 6 from J, leaving 9 bases between them. The CDR3 coding sequence is TGTGCCAGCAGCCCCAGGTTGGATACGCAGTATTTT. This gives the protein CASSPRLDTQYF.

The V gene is TRBV30, the J gene TRBJ2-1, with 10 positions matching TRBD2. V gave up 5 bases and J gave up 6 bases; unmatched junction bases: 4. This CDR3 has 13 amino acids. The germline V gene has CDR1 GTSNPN and CDR2 SVGIG (reference sequence). The CDR3 reads CAWRASGSNEQFF. CDR3 coding DNA: TGTGCCTGGCGAGCTAGCGGGAGCAATGAGCAGTTCTTC.

The chain couples TRBV7-9 to TRBJ2-7, with D tentatively TRBD2 (6 bases). Trimming left V 5 bases short and J 5 bases short, with 13 bases between. The CDR3 loop spans 13 amino acids. Germline-derived CDR1 and CDR2 are SEHNR and FQNEAQ (reference sequence). The CDR3 nucleotides read TGTGCCAGCAGCGTCGGGACTCCCGACGAGCAGTACTTC. Protein: CASSVGTPDEQYF.

The genes are TRBV2 and TRBJ2-2; D is perhaps TRBD1 (5 bases). Trimming cost V 7 bases and J 5 bases, with 8 bases left between them. CDR1 is SNHLY, CDR2 FYNNEI, per germline. This CDR3 contains 12 residues. CDR3 sequence reads: CASKTVTGELFF. As DNA, the CDR3 is TGTGCCAGCAAGACAGTTACCGGGGAGCTGTTTTTT.

The gene calls are TRBV19 and TRBJ1-5, with a possible D match to TRBD1 (6 bases). The CDR3 totals 18 residues. In germline, CDR1 is LNHDA, CDR2 SQIVND (reference sequence). V lost 4 bases to trimming and J lost 0 bases, with 19 bases between them. CDR3 nucleotide sequence: TGTGCCAGTAGTACCCATCGGGGGGCGGGCCATAGCAATCAGCCCCAGCATTTT. Its translation: CASSTHRGAGHSNQPQHF.

This chain connects TRBV3-1 (or the pseudogene TRBV3-2) to TRBJ1-2; 8 nucleotides line up with TRBD1. CDR1 is LGHDT and CDR2 is YNNKEL in the germline V gene (reference sequence). The CDR3 covers 17 residues. V trimming: 4 bases; J trimming: 8 bases; junction bases outside the gene matches: 18. The CDR3 nucleotides read TGTGCCAGCAGCCCATCGGGGGGCACGGACAGGGCCCCAGGCTACACCTTC. Its protein is CASSPSGGTDRAPGYTF.

The chain combines TRBV18 with TRBJ2-7; possibly TRBD1 for D (5 bases). The ends were cut back, 0 bases at V and 4 bases at J, with 7 bases in the middle. The germline V gene has CDR1 KGHSH and CDR2 LQKENI. This CDR3 comprises 13 residues. CDR3 coding DNA: TGTGCCAGCTCACCACCGGACAAGTACGAGCAGTACTTC. Translated, it gives CASSPPDKYEQYF.

Here the CDR3 reads CASSANRNRVHLPQYF. DNA of the CDR3: TGTGCCAGCAGCGCAAACCGGAACAGGGTCCATCTTCCGCAGTATTTT. This sequence joins TRBV11-3 and TRBJ2-3; D is perhaps TRBD1 (6 bases). The ends were cut back, 5 bases at V and 10 bases at J, with 25 bases in the middle. The CDR3 is made up of 16 amino acids. CDR1 and CDR2 from the germline V gene are SGHNT and YENEEA.

The V gene is TRBV24-1, the J gene TRBJ2-7; perhaps TRBD1 as D (6 bases). The CDR3 runs 12 residues. V lost 4 bases, J lost 4 bases, and 7 bases lay in between. Germline-derived CDR1 and CDR2 are KGHDR and SFDVKD. CDR3 sequence reads: CATSEGQYEQYF. The CDR3 DNA reads TGTGCCACCAGTGAAGGACAGTACGAGCAGTACTTC.

This clone was counted only a few times. The rearrangement joins TRBV6-5 to TRBJ1-1; the D is unclear. Between the trimmed V and J ends, which lost 6 bases and 1 base, there was a span of 9 bases. This CDR3 is built from 13 residues. The germline CDR1 and CDR2 sequences are MNHEY and SVGAGI. CDR3 residues: CASSAKANTEAFF. The CDR3 bases are TGTGCCAGCAGCGCCAAAGCGAACACTGAAGCTTTCTTT.

The rearrangement uses TRBV11-3 and TRBJ2-1; tentatively, D is TRBD2 (5 bases). The germline V gene encodes CDR1 SGHNT and CDR2 YENEEA. This CDR3 is built from 12 residues. The germline V and J ends were trimmed by 5 bases and 9 bases, with 11 bases remaining between them. The DNA for the CDR3 is TGTGCCAGCAGCGCTAGCAATGGTGAGCAGTTCTTC. Protein product: CASSASNGEQFF.

The V gene is TRBV7-6, the J gene TRBJ2-1, with TRBD2 identical over 7 bases. CDR3 length: 13 amino acids. Germline V lookup: CDR1 SGHVS, CDR2 FNYEAQ. V lost 1 base, J lost 9 bases, and 3 bases stayed unmatched. The CDR3 here is CASSLGGEGEQFF. As DNA, the CDR3 is TGTGCCAGCAGCTTAGGGGGGGAGGGTGAGCAGTTCTTC.